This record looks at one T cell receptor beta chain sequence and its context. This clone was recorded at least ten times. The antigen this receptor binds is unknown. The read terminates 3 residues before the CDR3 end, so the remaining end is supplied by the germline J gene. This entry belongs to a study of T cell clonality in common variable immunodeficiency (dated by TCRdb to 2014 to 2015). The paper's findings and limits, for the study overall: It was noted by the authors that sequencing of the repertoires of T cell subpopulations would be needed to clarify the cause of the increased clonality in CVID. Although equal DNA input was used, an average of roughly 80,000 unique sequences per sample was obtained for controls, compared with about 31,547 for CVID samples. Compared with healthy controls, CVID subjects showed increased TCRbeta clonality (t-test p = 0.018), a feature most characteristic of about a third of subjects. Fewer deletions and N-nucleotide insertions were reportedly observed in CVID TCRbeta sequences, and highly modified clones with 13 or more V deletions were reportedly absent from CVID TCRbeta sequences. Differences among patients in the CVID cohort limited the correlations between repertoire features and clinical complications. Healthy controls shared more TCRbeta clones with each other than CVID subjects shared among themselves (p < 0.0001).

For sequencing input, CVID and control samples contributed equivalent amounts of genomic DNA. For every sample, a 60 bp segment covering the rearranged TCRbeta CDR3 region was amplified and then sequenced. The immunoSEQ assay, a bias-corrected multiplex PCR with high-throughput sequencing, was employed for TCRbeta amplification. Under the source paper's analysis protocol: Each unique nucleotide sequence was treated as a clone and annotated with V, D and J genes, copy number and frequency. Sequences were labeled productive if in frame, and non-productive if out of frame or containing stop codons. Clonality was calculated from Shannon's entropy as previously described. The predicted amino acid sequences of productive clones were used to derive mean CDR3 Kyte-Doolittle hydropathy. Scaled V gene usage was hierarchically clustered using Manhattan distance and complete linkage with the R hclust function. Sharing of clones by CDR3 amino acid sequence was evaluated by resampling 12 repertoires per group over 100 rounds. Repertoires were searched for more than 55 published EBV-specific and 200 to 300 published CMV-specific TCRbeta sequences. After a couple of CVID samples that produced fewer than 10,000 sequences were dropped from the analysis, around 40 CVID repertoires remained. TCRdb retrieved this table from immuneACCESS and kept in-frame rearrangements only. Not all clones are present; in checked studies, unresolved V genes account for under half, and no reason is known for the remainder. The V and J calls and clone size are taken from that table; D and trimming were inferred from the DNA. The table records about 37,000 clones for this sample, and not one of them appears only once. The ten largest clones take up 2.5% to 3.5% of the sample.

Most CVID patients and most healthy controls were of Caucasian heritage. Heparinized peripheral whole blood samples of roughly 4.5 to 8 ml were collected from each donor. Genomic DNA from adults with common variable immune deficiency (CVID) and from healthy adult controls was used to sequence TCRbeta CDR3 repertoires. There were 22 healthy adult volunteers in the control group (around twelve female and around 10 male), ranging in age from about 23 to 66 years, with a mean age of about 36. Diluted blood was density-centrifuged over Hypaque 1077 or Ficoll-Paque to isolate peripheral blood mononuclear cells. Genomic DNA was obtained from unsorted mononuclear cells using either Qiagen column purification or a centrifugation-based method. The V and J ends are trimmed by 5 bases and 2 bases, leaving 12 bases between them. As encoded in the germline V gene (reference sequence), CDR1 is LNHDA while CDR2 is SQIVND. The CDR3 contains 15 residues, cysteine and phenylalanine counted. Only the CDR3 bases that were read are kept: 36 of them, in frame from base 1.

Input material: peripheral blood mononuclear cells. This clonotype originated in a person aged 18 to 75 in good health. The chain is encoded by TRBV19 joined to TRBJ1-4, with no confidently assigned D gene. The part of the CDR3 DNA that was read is TGTGCCAGTAGTGCCCTCCTCGGGACTAATGAAAAA. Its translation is CASSALLGTNEK. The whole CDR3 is CASSALLGTNEKLFF.